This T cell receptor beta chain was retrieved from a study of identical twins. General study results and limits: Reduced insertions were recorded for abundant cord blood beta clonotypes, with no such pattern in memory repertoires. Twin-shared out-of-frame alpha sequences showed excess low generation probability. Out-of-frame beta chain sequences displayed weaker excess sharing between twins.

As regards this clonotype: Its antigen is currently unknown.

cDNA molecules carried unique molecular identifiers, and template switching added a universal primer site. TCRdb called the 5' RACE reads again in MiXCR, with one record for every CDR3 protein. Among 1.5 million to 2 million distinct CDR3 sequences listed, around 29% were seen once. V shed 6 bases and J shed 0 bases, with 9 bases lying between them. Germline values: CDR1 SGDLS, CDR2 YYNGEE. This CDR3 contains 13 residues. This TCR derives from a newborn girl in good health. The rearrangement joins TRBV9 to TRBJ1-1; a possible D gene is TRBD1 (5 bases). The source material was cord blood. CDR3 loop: CASTKTVNTEAFF. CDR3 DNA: TGTGCCAGCACCAAGACAGTGAACACTGAAGCTTTCTTT.